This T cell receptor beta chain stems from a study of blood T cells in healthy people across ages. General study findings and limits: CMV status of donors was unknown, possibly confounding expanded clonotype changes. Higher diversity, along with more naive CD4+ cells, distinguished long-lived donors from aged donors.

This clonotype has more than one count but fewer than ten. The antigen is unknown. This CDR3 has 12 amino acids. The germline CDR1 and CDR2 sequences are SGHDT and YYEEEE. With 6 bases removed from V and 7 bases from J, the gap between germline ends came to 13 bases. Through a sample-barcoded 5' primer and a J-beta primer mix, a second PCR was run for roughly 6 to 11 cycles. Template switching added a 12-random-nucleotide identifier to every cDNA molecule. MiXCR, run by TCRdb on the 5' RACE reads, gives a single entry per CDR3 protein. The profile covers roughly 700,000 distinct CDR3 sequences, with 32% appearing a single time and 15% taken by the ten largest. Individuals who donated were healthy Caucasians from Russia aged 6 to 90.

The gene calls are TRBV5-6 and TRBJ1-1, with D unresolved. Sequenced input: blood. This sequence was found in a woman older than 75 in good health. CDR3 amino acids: CASTERVSEAFF. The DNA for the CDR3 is TGTGCCAGCACCGAGCGTGTGAGTGAAGCTTTCTTT.